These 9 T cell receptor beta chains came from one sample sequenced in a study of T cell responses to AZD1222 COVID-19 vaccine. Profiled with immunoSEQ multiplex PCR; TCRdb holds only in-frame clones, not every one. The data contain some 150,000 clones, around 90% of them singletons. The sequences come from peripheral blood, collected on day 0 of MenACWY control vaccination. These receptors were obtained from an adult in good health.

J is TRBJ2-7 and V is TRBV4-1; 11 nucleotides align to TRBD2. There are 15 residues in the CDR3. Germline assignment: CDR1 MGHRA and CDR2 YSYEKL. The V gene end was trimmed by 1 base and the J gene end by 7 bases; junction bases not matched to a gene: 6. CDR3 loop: CASSQGVLAGVEQYF. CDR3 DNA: TGCGCCAGCAGCCAAGGGGTACTAGCGGGAGTGGAGCAGTACTTC.

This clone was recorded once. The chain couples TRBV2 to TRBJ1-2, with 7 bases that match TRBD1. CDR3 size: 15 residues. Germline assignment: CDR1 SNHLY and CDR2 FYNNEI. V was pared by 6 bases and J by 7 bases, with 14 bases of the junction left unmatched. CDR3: CASSLSPTGLVGYTF. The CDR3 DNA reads TGTGCCAGCAGCCTATCTCCGACAGGGTTGGTTGGCTACACCTTC. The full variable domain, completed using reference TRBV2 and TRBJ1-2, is EPEVTQTPSHQVTQMGQEVILRCVPISNHLYFYWYRQILGQKVEFLVSFYNNEISEKSEIFDDQFSVERPDGSNFTLKIRSTKLEDSAMYFCASSLSPTGLVGYTFGSGTRLTVV.

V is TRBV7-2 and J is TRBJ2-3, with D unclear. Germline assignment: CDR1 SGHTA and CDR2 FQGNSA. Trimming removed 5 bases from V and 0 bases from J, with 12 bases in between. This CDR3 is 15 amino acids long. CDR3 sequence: CASSPPGGSTDTQYF. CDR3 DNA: TGTGCCAGCAGCCCTCCGGGCGGTAGCACAGATACGCAGTATTTT.

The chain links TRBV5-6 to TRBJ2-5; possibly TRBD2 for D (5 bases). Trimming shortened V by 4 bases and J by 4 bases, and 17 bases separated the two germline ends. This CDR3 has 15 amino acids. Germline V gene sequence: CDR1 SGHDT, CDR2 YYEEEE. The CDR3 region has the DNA TGTGCCAGCAGCCCCGAAAAGCGGCGTGGAGAGACCCAGTACTTC. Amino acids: CASSPEKRRGETQYF.

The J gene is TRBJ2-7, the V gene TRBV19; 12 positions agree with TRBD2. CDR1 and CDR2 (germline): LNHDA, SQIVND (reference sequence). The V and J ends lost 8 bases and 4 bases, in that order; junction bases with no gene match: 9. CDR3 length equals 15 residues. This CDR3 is CASSRTSGALYEQYF. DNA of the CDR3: TGTGCCAGTTCTCGGACTAGCGGGGCCTTATACGAGCAGTACTTC.

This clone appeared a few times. The CDR3 sequence is CASRLAGDRANEKLFF. DNA of the CDR3: TGTGCAAGTCGCTTAGCGGGGGACAGGGCGAATGAAAAACTGTTTTTT. The V call is TRBV12-2, the J call TRBJ1-4; the table gives TRBD1 as D, unverified against the DNA. TRBV12-2 constitutes a pseudogene. CDR3 length: 16 residues.

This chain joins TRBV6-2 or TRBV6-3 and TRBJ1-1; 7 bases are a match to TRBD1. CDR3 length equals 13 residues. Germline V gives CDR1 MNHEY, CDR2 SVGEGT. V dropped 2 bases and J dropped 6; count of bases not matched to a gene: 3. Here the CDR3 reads CASSYQGGPEAFF. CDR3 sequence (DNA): TGTGCCAGCAGTTACCAAGGGGGCCCTGAAGCTTTCTTT.

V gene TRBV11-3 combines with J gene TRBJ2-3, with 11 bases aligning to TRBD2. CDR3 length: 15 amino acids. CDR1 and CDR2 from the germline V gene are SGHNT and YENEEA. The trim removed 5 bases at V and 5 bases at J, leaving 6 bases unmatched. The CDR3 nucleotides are TGTGCCAGCAGCCAAGGGCTAGCGGGAGGAGATACGCAGTATTTT. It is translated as CASSQGLAGGDTQYF.

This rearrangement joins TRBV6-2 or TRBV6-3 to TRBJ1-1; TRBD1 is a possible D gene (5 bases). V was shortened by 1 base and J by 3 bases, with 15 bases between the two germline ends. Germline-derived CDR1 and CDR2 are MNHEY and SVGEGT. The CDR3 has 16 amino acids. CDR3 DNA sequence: TGTGCCAGCAGTTACTTTCCGACGGGGGGGGACACTGAAGCTTTCTTT. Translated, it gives CASSYFPTGGDTEAFF.